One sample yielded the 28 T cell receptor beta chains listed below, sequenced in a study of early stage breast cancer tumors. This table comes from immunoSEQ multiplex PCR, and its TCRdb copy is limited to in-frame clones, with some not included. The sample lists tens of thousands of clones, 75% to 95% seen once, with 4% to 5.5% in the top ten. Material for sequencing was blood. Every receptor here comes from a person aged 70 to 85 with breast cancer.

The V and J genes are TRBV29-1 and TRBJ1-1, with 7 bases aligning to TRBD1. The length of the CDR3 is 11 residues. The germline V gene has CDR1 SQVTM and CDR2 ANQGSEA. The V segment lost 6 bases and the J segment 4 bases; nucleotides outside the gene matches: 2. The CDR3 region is CSVQGGTEAFF. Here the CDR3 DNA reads TGCAGCGTCCAGGGGGGCACTGAAGCTTTCTTT.

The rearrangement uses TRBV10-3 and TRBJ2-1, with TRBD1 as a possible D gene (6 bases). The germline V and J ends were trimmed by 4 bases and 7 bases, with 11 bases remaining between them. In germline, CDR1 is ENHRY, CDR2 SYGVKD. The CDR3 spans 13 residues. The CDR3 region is CAISAGRGNEQFF. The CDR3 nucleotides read TGTGCCATCAGTGCGGGCAGGGGAAATGAGCAGTTCTTC.

CDR3 sequence reads: CSAPGQVEAFF. The CDR3 coding sequence is TGCAGTGCTCCTGGACAGGTTGAAGCTTTCTTT. The chain links TRBV20-1 to TRBJ1-1, with 7 nucleotides matching TRBD1. CDR1 and CDR2 from the germline V gene are DFQATT and SNEGSKA (reference sequence). CDR3 length: 11 residues. J lost 7 bases, V lost 5 bases, and 4 bases had no gene match.

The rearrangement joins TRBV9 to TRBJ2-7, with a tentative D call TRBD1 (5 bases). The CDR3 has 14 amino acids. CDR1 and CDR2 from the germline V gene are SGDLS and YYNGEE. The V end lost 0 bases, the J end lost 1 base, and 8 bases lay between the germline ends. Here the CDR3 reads CASSVVGASYEQYF. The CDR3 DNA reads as TGTGCCAGCAGCGTAGTAGGGGCTTCCTACGAGCAGTACTTC.

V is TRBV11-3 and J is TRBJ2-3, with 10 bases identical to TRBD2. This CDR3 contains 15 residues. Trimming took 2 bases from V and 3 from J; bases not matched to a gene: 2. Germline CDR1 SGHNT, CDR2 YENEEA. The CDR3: CASSLTSGVTDTQYF. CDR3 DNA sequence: TGTGCCAGCAGCTTAACTAGCGGGGTGACAGATACGCAGTATTTT.

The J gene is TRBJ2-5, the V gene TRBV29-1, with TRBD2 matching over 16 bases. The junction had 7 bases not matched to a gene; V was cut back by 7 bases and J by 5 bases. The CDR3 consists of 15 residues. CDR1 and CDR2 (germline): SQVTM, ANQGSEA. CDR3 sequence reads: CSGGLAGGPRETQYF. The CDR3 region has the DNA TGCAGCGGGGGACTAGCGGGAGGGCCCCGGGAGACCCAGTACTTC.

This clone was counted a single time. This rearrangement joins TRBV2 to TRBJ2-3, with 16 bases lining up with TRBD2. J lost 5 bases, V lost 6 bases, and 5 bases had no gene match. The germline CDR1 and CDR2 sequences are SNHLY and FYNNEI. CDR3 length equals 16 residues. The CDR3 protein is CASSPGTSGRVDTQYF. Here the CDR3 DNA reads TGTGCCAGCAGCCCAGGGACTAGCGGGAGGGTAGATACGCAGTATTTT. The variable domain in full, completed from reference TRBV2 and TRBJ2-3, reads EPEVTQTPSHQVTQMGQEVILRCVPISNHLYFYWYRQILGQKVEFLVSFYNNEISEKSEIFDDQFSVERPDGSNFTLKIRSTKLEDSAMYFCASSPGTSGRVDTQYFGPGTRLTVL.

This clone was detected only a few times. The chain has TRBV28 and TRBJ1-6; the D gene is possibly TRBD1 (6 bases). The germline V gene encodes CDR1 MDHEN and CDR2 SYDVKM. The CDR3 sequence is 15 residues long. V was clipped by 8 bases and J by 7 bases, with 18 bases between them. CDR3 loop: CASLGHHSWNSPLHF. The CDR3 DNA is TGTGCCAGCCTGGGACATCATTCATGGAATTCACCCCTCCACTTT.

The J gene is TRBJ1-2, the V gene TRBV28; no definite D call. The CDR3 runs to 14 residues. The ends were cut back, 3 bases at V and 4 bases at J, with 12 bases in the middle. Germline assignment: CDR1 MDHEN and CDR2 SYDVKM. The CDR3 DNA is TGTGCCAGCAGTTTCGAACAGAGATCCTATGGCTACACCTTC. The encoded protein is CASSFEQRSYGYTF.

CDR3 region: CASSSGTSGYEQYF. The DNA of the CDR3 is TGTGCCAGCAGCTCTGGGACTAGCGGCTACGAGCAGTACTTC. V is TRBV5-4 and J is TRBJ2-7; 11 nucleotides line up with TRBD2. The CDR3 runs 14 residues. Unmatched junction bases numbered 2, after V lost 3 bases and J lost 3 bases. CDR1 is SGHNT and CDR2 is YYREEE in the germline V gene (reference sequence).

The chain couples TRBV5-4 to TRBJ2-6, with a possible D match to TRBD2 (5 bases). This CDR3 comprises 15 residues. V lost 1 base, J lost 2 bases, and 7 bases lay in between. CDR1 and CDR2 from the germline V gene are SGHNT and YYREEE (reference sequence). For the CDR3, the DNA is TGTGCCAGCAGCTTGCCGGGGACTGGGGCCAACGTCCTGACTTTC. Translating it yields CASSLPGTGANVLTF. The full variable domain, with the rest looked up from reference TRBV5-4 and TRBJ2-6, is ETGVTQSPTHLIKTRGQQVTLRCSSQSGHNTVSWYQQALGQGPQFIFQYYREEENGRGNFPPRFSGLQFPNYSSELNVNALELDDSALYLCASSLPGTGANVLTFGAGSRLTVL.

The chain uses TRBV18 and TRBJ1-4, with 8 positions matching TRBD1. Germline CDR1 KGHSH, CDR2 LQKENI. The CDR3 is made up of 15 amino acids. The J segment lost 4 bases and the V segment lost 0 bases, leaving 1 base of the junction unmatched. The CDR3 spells CASSPPTGDNEKLFF. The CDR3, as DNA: TGTGCCAGCTCACCACCGACAGGGGATAATGAAAAACTGTTTTTT.

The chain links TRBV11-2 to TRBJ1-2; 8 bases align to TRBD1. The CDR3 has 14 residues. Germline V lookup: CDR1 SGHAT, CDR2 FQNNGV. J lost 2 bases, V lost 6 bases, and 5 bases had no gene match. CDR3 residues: CASSRDRSNYGYTF. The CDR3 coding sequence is TGTGCCAGCAGTAGGGACAGGTCGAACTATGGCTACACCTTC.

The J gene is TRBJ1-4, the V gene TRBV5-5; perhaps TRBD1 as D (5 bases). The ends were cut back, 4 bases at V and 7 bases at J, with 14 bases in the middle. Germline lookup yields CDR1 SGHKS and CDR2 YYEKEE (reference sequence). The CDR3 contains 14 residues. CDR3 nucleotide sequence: TGTGCCAGCAGCCCGCTTTCTACAGGTGAAAAACTGTTTTTT. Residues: CASSPLSTGEKLFF.

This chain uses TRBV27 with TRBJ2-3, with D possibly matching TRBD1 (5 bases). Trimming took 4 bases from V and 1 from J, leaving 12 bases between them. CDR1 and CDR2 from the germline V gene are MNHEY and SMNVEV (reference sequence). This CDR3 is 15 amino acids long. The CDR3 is CASSSSWGGTDTQYF. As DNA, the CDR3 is TGTGCCAGCAGTTCCTCATGGGGCGGCACAGATACGCAGTATTTT.

The DNA of the CDR3 is TGTGCCAGCAGATCCACAGGGGGCGGAGAGACCCAGTACTTC. Protein product: CASRSTGGGETQYF. The chain joins TRBV7-9 to TRBJ2-5, with 9 positions matching TRBD1. J gave up 4 bases and V 6 bases, and 6 bases lay outside the gene matches. Germline CDR1 SEHNR, CDR2 FQNEAQ (reference sequence). This CDR3 contains 14 residues.

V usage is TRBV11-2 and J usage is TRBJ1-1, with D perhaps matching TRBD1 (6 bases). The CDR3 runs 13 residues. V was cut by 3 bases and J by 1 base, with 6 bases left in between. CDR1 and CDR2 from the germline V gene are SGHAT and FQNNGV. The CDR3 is CASSLDRNTEAFF. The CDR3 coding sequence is TGTGCCAGCAGCTTGGACAGGAACACTGAAGCTTTCTTT.

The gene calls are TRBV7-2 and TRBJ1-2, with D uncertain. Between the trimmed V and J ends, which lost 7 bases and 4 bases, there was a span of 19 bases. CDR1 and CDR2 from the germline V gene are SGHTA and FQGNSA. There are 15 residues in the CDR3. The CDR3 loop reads CASTAVGGGSYGYTF. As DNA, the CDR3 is TGTGCCAGCACCGCGGTGGGAGGAGGGAGCTATGGCTACACCTTC.

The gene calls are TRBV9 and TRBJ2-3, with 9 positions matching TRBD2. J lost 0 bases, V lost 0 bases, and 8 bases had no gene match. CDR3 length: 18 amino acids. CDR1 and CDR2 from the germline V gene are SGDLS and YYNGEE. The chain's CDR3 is CASSVAPAGGLSTDTQYF. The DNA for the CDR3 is TGTGCCAGCAGCGTAGCCCCCGCGGGGGGGCTTAGCACAGATACGCAGTATTTT.

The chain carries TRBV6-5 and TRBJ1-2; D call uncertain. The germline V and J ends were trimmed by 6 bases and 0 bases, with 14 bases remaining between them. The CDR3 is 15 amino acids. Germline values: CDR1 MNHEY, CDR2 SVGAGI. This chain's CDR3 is CASSRMSKANYGYTF. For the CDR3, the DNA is TGTGCCAGCAGCCGAATGAGCAAAGCTAACTATGGCTACACCTTC.

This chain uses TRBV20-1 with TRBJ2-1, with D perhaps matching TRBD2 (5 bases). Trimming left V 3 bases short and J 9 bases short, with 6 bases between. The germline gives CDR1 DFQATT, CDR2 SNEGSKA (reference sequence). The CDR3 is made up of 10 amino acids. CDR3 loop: CSASRGEQFF. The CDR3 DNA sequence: TGCAGTGCTAGTCGGGGTGAGCAGTTCTTC.

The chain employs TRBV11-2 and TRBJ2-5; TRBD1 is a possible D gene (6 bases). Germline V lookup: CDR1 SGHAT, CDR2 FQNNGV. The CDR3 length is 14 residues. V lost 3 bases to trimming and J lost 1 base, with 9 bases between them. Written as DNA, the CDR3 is TGTGCCAGCAGCTTCGGGACACTCCAAGAGACCCAGTACTTC. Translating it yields CASSFGTLQETQYF.

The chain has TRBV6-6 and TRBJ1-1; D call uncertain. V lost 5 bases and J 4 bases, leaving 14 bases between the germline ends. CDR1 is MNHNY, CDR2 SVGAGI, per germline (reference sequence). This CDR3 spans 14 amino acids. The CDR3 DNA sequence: TGTGCCAGCAGTCTGGGATCCGCGGGCACTGAAGCTTTCTTT. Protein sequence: CASSLGSAGTEAFF.

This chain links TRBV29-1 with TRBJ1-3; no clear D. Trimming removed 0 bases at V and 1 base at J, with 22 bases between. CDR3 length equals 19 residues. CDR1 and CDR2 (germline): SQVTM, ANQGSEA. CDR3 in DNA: TGCAGCGTTGAAGATCCAGGCAGAACAATCAGAATTTCTGGAAACACCATATATTTT. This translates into CSVEDPGRTIRISGNTIYF.

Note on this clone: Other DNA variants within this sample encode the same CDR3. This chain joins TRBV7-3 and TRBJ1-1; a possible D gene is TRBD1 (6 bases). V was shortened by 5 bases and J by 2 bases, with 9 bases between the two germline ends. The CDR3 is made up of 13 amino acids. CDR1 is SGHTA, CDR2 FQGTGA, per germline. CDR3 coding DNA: TGTGCCAGCAGCCAACAGGGAAACACTGAAGCTTTCTTT. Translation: CASSQQGNTEAFF.

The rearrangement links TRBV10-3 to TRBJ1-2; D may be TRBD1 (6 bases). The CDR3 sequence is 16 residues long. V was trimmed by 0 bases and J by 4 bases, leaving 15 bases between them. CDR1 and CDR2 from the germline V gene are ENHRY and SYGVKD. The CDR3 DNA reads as TGTGCCATCAGTGAGTCGGGAGGGGGATCGGGCTATGGCTACACCTTC. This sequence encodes CAISESGGGSGYGYTF.

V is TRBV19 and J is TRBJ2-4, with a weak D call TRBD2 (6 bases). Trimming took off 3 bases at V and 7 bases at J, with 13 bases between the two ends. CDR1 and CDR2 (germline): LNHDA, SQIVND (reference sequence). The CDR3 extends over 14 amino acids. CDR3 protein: CASSIRTTANIQYF. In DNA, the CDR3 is TGTGCCAGTAGTATCCGGACTACAGCCAACATTCAGTACTTC. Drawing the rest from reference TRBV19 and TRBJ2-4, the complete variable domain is DGGITQSPKYLFRKEGQNVTLSCEQNLNHDAMYWYRQDPGQGLRLIYYSQIVNDFQKGDIAEGYSVSREKKESFPLTVTSAQKNPTAFYLCASSIRTTANIQYFGAGTRLSVL.

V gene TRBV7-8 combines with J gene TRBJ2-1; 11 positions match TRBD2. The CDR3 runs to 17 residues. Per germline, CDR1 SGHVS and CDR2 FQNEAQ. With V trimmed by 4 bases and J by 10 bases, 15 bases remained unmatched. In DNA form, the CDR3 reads TGTGCCAGCAGCTCCAGCCCGACTAGCGGGGTCGGGGGGGAGCAGTTCTTC. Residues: CASSSSPTSGVGGEQFF.